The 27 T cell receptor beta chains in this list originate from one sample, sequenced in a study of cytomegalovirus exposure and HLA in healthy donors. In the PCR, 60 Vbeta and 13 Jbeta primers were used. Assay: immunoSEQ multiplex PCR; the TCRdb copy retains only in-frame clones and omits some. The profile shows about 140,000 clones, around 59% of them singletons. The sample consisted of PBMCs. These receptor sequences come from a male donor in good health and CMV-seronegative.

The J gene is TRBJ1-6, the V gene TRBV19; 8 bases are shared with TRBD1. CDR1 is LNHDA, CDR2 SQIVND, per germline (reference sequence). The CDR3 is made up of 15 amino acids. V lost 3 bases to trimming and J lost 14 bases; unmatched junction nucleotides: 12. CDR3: CASSIDRGSGWALHF. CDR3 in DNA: TGTGCCAGTAGTATTGACAGGGGAAGCGGCTGGGCCCTCCACTTT.

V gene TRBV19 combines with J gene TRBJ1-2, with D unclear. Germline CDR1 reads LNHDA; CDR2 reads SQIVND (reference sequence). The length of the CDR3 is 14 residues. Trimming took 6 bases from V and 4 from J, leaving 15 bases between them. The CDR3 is CASSPPEAGYGYTF. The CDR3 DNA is TGTGCCAGTAGCCCACCGGAGGCGGGCTATGGCTACACCTTC.

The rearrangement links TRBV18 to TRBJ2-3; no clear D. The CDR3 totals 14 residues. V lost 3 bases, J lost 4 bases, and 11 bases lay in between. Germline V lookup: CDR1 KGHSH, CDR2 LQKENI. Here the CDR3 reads CASSPAGRSDTQYF. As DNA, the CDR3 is TGTGCCAGCTCACCCGCAGGCCGGTCAGATACGCAGTATTTT.

This CDR3 is CASRSTGLANYGYTF. The CDR3 DNA reads as TGTGCCAGCAGATCGACAGGCTTAGCTAACTATGGCTACACCTTC. V gene TRBV7-9 combines with J gene TRBJ1-2; D possibly corresponds to TRBD1 (6 bases). The CDR3 is 15 residues long. In germline, CDR1 is SEHNR, CDR2 FQNEAQ (reference sequence). V lost 6 bases and J lost 0, with 14 bases in between.

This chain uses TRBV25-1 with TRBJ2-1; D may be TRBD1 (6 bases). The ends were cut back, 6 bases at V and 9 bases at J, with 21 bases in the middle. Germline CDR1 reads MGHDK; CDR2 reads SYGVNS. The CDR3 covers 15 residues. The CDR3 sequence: CASREQDSDFCEQFF. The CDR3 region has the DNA TGTGCCAGCAGAGAACAGGACAGTGATTTTTGTGAGCAGTTCTTC.

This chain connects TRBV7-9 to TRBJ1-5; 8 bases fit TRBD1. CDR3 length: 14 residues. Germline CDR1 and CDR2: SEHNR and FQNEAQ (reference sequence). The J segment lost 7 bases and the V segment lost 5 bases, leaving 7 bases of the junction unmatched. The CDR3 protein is CASSPTGDEQPQHF. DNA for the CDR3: TGTGCCAGCAGCCCGACAGGGGATGAACAGCCCCAGCATTTT.

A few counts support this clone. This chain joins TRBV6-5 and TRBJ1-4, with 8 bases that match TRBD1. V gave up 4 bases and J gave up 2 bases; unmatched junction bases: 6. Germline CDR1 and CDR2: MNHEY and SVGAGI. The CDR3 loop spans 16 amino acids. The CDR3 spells CASSLGQGATNEKLFF. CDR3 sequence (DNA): TGTGCCAGCAGTTTAGGACAGGGCGCGACTAATGAAAAACTGTTTTTT.

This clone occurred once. The CDR3 is CASSLGAGQNTGELFF. For the CDR3, the DNA is TGTGCCAGCAGCCTGGGGGCAGGGCAGAACACCGGGGAGCTGTTTTTT. The chain carries TRBV9 and TRBJ2-2; possibly TRBD1 for D (6 bases). V was clipped by 4 bases and J by 1 base, with 14 bases between them. In germline, CDR1 is SGDLS, CDR2 YYNGEE. The CDR3 runs to 16 residues. The whole variable domain, filled in from reference TRBV9 and TRBJ2-2, reads DSGVTQTPKHLITATGQRVTLRCSPRSGDLSVYWYQQSLDQGLQFLIQYYNGEERAKGNILERFSAQQFPDLHSELNLSSLELGDSALYFCASSLGAGQNTGELFFGEGSRLTVL.

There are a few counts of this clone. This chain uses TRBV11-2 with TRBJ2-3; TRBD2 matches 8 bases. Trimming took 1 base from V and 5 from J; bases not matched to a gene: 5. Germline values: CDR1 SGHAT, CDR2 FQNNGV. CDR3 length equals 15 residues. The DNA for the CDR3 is TGTGCCAGCAGCTTAGTCCGGGGGGGGCTAGATACGCAGTATTTT. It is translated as CASSLVRGGLDTQYF.

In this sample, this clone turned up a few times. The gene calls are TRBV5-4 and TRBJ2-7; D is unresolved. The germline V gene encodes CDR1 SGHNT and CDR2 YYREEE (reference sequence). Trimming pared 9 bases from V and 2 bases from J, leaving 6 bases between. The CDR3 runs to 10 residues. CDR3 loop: CAKAPYEQYF. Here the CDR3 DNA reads TGTGCCAAAGCCCCCTACGAGCAGTACTTC.

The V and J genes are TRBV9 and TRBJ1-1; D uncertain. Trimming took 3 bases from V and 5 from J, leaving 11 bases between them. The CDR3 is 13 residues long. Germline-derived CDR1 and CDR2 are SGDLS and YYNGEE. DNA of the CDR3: TGTGCCAGCAGCGCAGGCCCGGGGACTGAAGCTTTCTTT. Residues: CASSAGPGTEAFF.

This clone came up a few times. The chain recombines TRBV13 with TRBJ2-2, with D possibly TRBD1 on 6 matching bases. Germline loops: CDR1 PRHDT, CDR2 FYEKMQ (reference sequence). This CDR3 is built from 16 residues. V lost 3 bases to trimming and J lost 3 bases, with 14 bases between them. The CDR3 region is CASSLGTGHYTGELFF. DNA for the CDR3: TGTGCCAGCAGCTTGGGCACGGGACACTACACCGGGGAGCTGTTTTTT.

The CDR3 region has the DNA TGTGCCAGCAGCTCGGGTTACGAGCAGTACTTC. Protein product: CASSSGYEQYF. J is TRBJ2-7 and V is TRBV11-2; D not certain. There are 11 residues in the CDR3. Germline lookup yields CDR1 SGHAT and CDR2 FQNNGV. The V gene lost 4 bases and the J gene lost 4 bases, with 5 bases spanning the gap.

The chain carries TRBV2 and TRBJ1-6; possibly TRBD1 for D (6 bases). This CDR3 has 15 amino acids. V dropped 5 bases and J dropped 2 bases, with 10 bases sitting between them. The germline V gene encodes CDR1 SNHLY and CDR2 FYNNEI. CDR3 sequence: CASSPGHAYNSPLHF. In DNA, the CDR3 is TGTGCCAGCAGTCCGGGACATGCCTATAATTCACCCCTCCACTTT.

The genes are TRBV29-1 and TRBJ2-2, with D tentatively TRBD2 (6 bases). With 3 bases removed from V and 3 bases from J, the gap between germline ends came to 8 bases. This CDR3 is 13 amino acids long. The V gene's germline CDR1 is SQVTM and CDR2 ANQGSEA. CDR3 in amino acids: CSVDGGDTGELFF. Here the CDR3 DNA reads TGCAGCGTTGATGGAGGGGACACCGGGGAGCTGTTTTTT.

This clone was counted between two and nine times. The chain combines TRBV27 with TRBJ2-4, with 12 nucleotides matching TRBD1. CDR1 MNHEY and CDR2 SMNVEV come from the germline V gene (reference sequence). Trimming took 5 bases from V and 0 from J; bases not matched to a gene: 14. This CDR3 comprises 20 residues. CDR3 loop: CASSLPGTGGASKAKNIQYF. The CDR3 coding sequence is TGTGCCAGCAGTCTACCCGGGACAGGGGGCGCGAGTAAAGCCAAAAACATTCAGTACTTC.

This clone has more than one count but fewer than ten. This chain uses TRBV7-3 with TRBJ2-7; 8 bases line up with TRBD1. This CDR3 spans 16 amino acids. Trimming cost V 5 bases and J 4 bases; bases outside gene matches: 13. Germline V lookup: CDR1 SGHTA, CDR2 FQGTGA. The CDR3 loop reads CASSPMGGTGPYEQYF. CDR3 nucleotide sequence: TGTGCCAGCAGCCCAATGGGTGGGACAGGACCTTACGAGCAGTACTTC.

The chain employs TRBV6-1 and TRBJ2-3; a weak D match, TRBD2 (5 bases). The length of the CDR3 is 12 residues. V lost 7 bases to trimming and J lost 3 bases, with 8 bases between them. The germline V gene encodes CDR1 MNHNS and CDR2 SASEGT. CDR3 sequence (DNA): TGTGCCAGCAATGCGGGTACAGATACGCAGTATTTT. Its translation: CASNAGTDTQYF.

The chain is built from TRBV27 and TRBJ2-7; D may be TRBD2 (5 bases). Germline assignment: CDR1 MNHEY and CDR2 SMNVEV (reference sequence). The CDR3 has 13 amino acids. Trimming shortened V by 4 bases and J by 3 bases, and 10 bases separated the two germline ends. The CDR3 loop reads CASSYREGYEQYF. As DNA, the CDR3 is TGTGCCAGCAGTTACCGGGAAGGCTACGAGCAGTACTTC.

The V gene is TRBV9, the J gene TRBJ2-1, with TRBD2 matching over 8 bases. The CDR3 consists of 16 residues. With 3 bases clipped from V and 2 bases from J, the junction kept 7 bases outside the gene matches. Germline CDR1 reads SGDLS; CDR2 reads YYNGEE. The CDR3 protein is CASSAGSGGTYNEQFF. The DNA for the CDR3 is TGTGCCAGCAGCGCAGGAAGCGGGGGAACCTACAATGAGCAGTTCTTC.

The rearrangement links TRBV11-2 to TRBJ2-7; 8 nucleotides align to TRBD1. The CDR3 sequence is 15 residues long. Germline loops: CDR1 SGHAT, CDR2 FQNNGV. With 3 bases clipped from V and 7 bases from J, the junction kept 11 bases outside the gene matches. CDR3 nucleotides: TGTGCCAGCAGCTTTCCTAGAACAGGGGGTGTGGAGCAGTACTTC. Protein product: CASSFPRTGGVEQYF. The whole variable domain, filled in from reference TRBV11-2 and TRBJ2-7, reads EAGVAQSPRYKIIEKRQSVAFWCNPISGHATLYWYQQILGQGPKLLIQFQNNGVVDDSQLPKDRFSAERLKGVDSTLKIQPAKLEDSAVYLCASSFPRTGGVEQYFGPGTRLTVT.

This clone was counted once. The DNA for the CDR3 is TGCGCCAGCAGTGATTTCCTCCTCTCTTCCACAGATACGCAGTATTTT. Protein sequence: CASSDFLLSSTDTQYF. The chain is built from TRBV10-2 and TRBJ2-3; no clear D. The CDR3 is 16 amino acids. With 3 bases removed from V and 2 bases from J, the gap between germline ends came to 15 bases. Per the germline V gene, CDR1 is WSHSY and CDR2 is SAAADI.

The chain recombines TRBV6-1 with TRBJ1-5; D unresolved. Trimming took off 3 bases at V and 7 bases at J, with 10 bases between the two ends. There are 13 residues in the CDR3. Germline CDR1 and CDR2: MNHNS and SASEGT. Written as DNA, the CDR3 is TGTGCCAGCAGTGACGTAGCGCGCCAGCCCCAGCATTTT. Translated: CASSDVARQPQHF.

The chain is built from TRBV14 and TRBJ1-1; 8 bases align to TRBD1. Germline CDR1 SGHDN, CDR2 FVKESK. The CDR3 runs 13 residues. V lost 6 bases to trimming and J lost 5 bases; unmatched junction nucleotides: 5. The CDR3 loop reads CASRAGQGTEAFF. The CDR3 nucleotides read TGTGCCAGCAGAGCCGGACAGGGAACTGAAGCTTTCTTT.

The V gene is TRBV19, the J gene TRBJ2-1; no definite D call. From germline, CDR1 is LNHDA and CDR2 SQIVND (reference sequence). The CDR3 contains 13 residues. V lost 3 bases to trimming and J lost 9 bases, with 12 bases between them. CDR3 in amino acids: CASSMSSESEQFF. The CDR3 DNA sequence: TGTGCCAGTAGTATGTCTAGTGAGAGTGAGCAGTTCTTC.

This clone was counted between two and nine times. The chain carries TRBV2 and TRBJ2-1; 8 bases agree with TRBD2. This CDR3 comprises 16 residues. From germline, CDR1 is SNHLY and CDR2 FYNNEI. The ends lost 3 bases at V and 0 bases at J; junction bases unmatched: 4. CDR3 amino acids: CASSDSGTSSYNEQFF. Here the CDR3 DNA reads TGTGCCAGCAGTGATTCGGGGACTAGCTCCTACAATGAGCAGTTCTTC.

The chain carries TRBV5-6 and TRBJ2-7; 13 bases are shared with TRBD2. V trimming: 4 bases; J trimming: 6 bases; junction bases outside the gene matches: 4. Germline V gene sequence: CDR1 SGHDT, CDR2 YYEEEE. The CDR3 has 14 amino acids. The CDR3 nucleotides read TGTGCCAGCAGCCCGGGACTAGCGGGGCTCGAGCAGTACTTC. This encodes CASSPGLAGLEQYF.